This T cell receptor beta chain came from a study of blood T cells in healthy people across ages. Study findings and constraints: Higher naive T cell percentage went strongly together with higher TCR beta diversity. Unsorted PBMCs prevented conclusive naive versus antigen-experienced comparison. Estimated diversity across one million T cells was deemed an underestimate.

PCR was performed a second time for about 7 to 11 cycles using a sample-barcoded 5' primer and a J-beta primer mix. In TCRdb, the 5' RACE reads were re-called with MiXCR into one record per CDR3 protein. Among around 800,000 distinct CDR3 sequences listed, about 42% were seen once. This clonotype was seen more than once but under ten times. Its antigen is still unknown. The source of this sequence is a man older than 75 in good health. The sample taken for sequencing was blood.

The CDR3, as DNA: TGCGCCAGCAGCTTGGATGGCGCCGACACCGGGGAGCTGTTTTTT. As protein: CASSLDGADTGELFF. V usage is TRBV5-1 and J usage is TRBJ2-2; D not certain. V lost 0 bases, J lost 3 bases, and 9 bases lay in between. This CDR3 is built from 15 residues. Germline CDR1 and CDR2: SGHRS and YFSETQ.